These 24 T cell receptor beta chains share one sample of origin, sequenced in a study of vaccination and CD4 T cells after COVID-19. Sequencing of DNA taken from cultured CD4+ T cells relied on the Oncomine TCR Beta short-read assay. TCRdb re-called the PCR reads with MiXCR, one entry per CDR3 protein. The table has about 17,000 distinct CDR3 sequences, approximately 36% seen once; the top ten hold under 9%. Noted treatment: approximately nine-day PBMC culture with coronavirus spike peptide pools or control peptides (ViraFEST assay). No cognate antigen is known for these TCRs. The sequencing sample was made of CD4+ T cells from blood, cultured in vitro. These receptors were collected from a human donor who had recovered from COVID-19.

The CDR3 DNA sequence: TGTGCCAGCAGTTACGGGATGGCTTTGGGGGAGCAGTACTTC. It specifies CASSYGMALGEQYF. The J gene is TRBJ2-7, the V gene TRBV6-5; the D is unclear. Germline-derived CDR1 and CDR2 are MNHEY and SVGAGI. Between the trimmed V and J ends, which lost 2 bases and 7 bases, there was a span of 15 bases. The CDR3 sequence is 14 residues long.

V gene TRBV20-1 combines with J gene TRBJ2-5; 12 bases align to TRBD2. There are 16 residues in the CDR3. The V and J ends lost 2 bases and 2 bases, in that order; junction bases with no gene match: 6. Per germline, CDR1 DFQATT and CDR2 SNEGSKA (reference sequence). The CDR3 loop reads CSARPTSGRLQETQYF. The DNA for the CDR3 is TGCAGTGCTAGACCAACTAGCGGGAGGCTACAAGAGACCCAGTACTTC.

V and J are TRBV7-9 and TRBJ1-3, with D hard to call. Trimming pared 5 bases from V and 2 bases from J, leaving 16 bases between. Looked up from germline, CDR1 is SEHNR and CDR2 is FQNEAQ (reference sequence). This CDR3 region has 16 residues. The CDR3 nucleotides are TGTGCCAGCAGCCCCGCTGGTCGATTGACTGGAAACACCATATATTTT. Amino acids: CASSPAGRLTGNTIYF.

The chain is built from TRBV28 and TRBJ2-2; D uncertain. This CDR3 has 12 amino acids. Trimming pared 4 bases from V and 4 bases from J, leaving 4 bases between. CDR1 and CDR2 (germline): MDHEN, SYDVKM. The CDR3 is CASSSGTGELFF. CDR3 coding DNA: TGTGCCAGCAGTTCTGGCACCGGGGAGCTGTTTTTT.

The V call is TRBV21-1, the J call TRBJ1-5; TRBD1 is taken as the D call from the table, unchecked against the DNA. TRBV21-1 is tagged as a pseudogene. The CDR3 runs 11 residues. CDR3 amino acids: CAGQLNQPQHF. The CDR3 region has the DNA TGTGCCGGACAGCTTAATCAGCCCCAGCATTTT.

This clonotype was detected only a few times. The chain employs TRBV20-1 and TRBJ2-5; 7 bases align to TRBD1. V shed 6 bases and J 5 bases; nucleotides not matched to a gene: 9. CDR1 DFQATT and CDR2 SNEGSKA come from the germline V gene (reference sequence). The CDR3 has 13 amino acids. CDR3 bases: TGCAGTGCCATGGGACAGCCACCCGAGACCCAGTACTTC. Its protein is CSAMGQPPETQYF.

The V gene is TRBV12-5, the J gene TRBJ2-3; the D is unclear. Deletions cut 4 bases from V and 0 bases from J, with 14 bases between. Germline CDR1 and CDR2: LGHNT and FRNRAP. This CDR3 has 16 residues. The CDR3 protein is CASGSGRSLSTDTQYF. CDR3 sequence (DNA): TGTGCTAGTGGTTCCGGACGCAGCCTTAGCACAGATACGCAGTATTTT.

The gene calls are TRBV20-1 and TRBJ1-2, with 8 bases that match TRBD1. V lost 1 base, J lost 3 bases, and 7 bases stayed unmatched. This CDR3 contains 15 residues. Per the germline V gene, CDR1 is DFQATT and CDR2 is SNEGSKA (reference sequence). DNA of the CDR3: TGCAGTGCTAGAGTTCAACAGGGGGTCGACTATGGCTACACCTTC. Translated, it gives CSARVQQGVDYGYTF.

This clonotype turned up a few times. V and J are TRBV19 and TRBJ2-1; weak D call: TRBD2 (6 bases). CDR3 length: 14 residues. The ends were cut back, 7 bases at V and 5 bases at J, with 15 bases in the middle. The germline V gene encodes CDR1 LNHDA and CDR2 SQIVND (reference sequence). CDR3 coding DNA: TGTGCCAGTAATACGGGACTGGCGAACAATGAGCAGTTCTTC. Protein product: CASNTGLANNEQFF.

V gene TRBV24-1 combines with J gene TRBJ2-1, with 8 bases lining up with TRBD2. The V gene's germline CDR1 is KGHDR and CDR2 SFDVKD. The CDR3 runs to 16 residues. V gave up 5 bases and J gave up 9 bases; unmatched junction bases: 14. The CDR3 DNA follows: TGTGCCACCAGTGCCCCTAGCGGGCAAGGAGATGGTGAGCAGTTCTTC. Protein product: CATSAPSGQGDGEQFF.

For the CDR3, the DNA is TGTGCCAGCTCACCAGGGTCCTATGGCTACACCTTC. Translated: CASSPGSYGYTF. The chain is built from TRBV18 and TRBJ1-2, with D hard to call. Per the germline V gene, CDR1 is KGHSH and CDR2 is LQKENI. V shed 2 bases and J shed 4 bases, with 5 bases lying between them. The CDR3 is 12 residues long.

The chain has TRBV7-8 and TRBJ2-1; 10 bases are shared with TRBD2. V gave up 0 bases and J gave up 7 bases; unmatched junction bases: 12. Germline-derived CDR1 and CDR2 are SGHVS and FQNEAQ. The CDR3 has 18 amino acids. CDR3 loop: CASSLAYSGRALGNEQFF. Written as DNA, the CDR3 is TGTGCCAGCAGCTTAGCGTACAGCGGGAGGGCCTTAGGAAATGAGCAGTTCTTC.

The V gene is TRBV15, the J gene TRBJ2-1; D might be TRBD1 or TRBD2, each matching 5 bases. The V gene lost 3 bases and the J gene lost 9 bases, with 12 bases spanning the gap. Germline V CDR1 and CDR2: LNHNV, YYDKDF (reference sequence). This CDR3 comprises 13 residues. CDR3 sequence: CATSSQGRGEQFF. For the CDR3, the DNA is TGTGCCACCAGCAGCCAGGGTCGGGGTGAGCAGTTCTTC. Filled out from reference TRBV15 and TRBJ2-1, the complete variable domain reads DAMVIQNPRYQVTQFGKPVTLSCSQTLNHNVMYWYQQKSSQAPKLLFHYYDKDFNNEADTPDNFQSRRPNTSFCFLDIRSPGLGDTAMYLCATSSQGRGEQFFGPGTRLTVL.

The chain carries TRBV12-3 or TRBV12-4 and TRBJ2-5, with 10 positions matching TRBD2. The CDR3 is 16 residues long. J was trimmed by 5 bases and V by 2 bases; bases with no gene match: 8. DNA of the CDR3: TGTGCCAGCAGTTTAAGGAGCGGGAGGGTAGGGGAGACCCAGTACTTC. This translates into CASSLRSGRVGETQYF.

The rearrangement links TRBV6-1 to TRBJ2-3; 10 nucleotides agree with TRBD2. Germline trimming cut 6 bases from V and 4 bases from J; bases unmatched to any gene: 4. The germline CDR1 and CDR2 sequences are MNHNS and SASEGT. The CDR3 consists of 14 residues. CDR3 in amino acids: CASSASGSPDTQYF. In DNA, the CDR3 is TGTGCCAGCAGCGCTAGCGGGAGCCCAGATACGCAGTATTTT.

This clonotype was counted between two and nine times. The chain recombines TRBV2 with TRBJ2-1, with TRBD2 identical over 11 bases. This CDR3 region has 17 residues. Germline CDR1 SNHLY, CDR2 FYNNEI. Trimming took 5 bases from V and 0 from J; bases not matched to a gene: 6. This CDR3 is CASSHTTSGSSYNEQFF. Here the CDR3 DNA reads TGTGCCAGCAGTCACACCACTAGCGGGAGCTCCTACAATGAGCAGTTCTTC.

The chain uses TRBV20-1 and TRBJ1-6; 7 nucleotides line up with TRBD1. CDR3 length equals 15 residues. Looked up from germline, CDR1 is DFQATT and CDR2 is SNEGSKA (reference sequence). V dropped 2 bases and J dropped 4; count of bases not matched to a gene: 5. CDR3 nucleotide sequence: TGCAGTGCTAGACGAGAACAGGGGTATAATTCACCCCTCCACTTT. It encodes CSARREQGYNSPLHF.

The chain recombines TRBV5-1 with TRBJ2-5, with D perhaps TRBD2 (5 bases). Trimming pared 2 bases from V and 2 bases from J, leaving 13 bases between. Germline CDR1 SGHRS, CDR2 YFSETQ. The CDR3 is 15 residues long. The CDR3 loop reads CASSFDVGVQETQYF. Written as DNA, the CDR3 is TGCGCCAGCAGCTTCGACGTCGGGGTGCAAGAGACCCAGTACTTC.

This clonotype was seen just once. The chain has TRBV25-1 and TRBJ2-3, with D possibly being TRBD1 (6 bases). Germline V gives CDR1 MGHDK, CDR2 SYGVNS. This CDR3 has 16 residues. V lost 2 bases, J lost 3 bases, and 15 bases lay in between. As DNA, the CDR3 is TGTGCCAGCAGTGAAGGTCGGGGCAGGGGAACAGATACGCAGTATTTT. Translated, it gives CASSEGRGRGTDTQYF.

CDR3: CASSAWTGNNEQFF. CDR3 sequence (DNA): TGTGCCAGCAGTGCCTGGACTGGGAACAATGAGCAGTTCTTC. The J gene is TRBJ2-1, the V gene TRBV6-1; TRBD2 might be the D (5 bases). CDR1 and CDR2 from the germline V gene are MNHNS and SASEGT. The CDR3 is 14 amino acids. Trimming took 4 bases from V and 5 from J, leaving 12 bases between them.

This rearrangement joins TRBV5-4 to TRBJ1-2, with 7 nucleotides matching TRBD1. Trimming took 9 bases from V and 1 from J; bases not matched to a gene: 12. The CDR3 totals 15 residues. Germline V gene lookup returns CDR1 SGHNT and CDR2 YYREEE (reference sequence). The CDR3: CATLDTGADNYGYTF. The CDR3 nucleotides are TGTGCCACCCTTGATACAGGGGCCGATAACTATGGCTACACCTTC.

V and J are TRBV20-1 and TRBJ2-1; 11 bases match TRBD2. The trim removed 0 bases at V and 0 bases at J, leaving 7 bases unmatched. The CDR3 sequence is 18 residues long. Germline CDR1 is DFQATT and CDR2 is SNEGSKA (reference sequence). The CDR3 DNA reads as TGCAGTGCTAGAGATTGGGATAGCGGGAGGGACTCCTACAATGAGCAGTTCTTC. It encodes CSARDWDSGRDSYNEQFF.

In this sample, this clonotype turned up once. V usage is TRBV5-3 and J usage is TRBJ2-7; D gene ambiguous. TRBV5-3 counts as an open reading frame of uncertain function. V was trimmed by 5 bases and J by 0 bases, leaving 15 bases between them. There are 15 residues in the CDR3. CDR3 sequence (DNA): TGTGCCAGAAGACCCACTTCACCCAGCTCCTACGAGCAGTACTTC. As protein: CARRPTSPSSYEQYF.

CDR3 DNA: TGTGCCACCAGTGAGGACAGGGATGCCGGGGAGCTGTTTTTT. Amino acid sequence: CATSEDRDAGELFF. This chain joins TRBV24-1 and TRBJ2-2, with TRBD1 matching 8 bases. The J segment lost 6 bases and the V segment lost 4 bases, leaving 3 bases of the junction unmatched. The CDR3 covers 14 residues. The germline CDR1 and CDR2 sequences are KGHDR and SFDVKD.